This T cell receptor (beta chain) was sequenced for a study of vaccination and CD4 T cells after COVID-19. About the study: The authors exposed cells to overlapping spike peptides derived from SARS-CoV-2, HCoV-NL63, HCoV-OC43 and HCoV-229E.

Treatment indicated: approximately nine-day PBMC culture with coronavirus spike peptide pools or control peptides (ViraFEST assay). One should note that the unexposed donor's CD4+ T cells were collected before the COVID-19 pandemic (2011-2018). Expanded clonotypes were found by TCR sequencing after peptide-pool stimulation (ViraFEST). Probing of unexposed-donor CD4+ T cells with SARS-CoV-2 S/N and four cold-coronavirus spikes was done, cells permitting. For this clonotype: Antigen specificity is unknown.

Cultured CD4+ T-cell DNA underwent Oncomine TCR Beta short-read sequencing. Genomic DNA was isolated from cultured CD4+ T cells. Each CDR3 protein is one row after TCRdb ran MiXCR on the PCR reads. The sample contains about 11,000 distinct CDR3 sequences, around 30% of which appear only once. The CDR3 totals 16 residues. The V and J ends lost 6 bases and 2 bases respectively, with 19 bases between them. Germline V lookup: CDR1 MDHEN, CDR2 SYDVKM. The clonotype comes from a human donor in good health. The rearrangement links TRBV28 to TRBJ2-5, with a possible D match to TRBD2 (5 bases). The sample taken for sequencing was CD4+ T cells from blood, cultured in vitro. For the CDR3, the DNA is TGTGCCAGCAGCCCCGGGGTGCGGACGGGGCAAGAGACCCAGTACTTC. It translates to CASSPGVRTGQETQYF.